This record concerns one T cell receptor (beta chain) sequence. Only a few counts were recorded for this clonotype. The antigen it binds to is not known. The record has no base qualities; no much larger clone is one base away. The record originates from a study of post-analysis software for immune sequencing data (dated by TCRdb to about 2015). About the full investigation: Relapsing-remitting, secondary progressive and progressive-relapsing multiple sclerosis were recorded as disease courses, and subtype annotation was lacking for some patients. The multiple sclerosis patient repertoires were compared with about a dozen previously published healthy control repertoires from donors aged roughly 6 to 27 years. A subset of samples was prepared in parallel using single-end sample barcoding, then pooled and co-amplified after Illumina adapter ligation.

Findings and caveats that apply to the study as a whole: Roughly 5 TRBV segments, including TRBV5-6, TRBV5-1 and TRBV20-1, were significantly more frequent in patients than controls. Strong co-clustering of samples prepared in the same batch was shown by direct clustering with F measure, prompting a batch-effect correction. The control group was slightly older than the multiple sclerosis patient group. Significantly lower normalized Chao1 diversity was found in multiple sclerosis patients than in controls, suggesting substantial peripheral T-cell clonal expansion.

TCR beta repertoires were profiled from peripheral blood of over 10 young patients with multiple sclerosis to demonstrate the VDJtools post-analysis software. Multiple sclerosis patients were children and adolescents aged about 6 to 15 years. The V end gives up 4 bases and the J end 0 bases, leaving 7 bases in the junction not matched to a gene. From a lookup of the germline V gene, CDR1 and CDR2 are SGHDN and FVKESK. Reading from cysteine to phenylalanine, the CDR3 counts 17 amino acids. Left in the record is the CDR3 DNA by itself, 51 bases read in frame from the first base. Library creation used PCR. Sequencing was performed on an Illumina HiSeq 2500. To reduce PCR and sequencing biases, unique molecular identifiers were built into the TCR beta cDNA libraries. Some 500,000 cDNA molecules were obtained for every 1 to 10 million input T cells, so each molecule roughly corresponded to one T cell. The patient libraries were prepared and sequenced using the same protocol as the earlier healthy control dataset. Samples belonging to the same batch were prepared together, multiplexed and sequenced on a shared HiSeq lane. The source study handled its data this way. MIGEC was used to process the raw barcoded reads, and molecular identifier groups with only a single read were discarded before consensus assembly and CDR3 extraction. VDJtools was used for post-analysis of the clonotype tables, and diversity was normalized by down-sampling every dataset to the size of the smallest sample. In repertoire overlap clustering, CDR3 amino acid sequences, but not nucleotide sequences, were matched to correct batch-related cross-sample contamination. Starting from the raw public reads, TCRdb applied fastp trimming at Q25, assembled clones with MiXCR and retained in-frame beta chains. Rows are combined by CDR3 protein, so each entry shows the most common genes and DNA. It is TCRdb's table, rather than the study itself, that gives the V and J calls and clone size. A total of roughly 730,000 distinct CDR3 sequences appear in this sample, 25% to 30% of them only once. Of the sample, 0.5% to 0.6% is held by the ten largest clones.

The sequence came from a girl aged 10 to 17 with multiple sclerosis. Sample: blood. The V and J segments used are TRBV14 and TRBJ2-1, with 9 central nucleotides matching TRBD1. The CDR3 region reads CASSPEQGAGSYNEQFF. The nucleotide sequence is TGTGCCAGCAGCCCGGAACAGGGGGCTGGCTCCTACAATGAGCAGTTCTTC.